One sample yielded the 23 T cell receptor beta chains listed below, sequenced in a study of naive and memory T cell subsets. The beta constant-region primer was an equimolar mix of two oligonucleotides covering TRBC1 and TRBC2. In TCRdb, the UMI-ligation and nested PCR reads were re-called with MiXCR into one record per CDR3 protein. The table has some 150,000 distinct CDR3 sequences, over 15% seen once. The material sequenced was naive CD4+ T cells from blood. Receptors originate from a human donor in good health.

The rearrangement joins TRBV10-3 to TRBJ1-1, with a possible D match to TRBD1 (5 bases). Trimming took off 10 bases at V and 6 bases at J, with 15 bases between the two ends. This CDR3 has 12 residues. Germline V gene data show CDR1 as ENHRY and CDR2 as SYGVKD. CDR3 amino acids: CATTEGGAEAFF. The CDR3 DNA follows: TGTGCCACCACCGAAGGAGGGGCTGAAGCTTTCTTT.

The table lists this clonotype with a few counts. The rearrangement uses TRBV29-1 and TRBJ1-2; D ambiguous. CDR3 size: 12 residues. Trimming removed 8 bases from V and 2 bases from J, with 12 bases in between. Germline assignment: CDR1 SQVTM and CDR2 ANQGSEA. CDR3 sequence reads: CSSWTGNYGYTF. CDR3 bases: TGCAGCTCCTGGACGGGGAACTATGGCTACACCTTC.

This clonotype showed up just a few times. The chain's CDR3 is CSVEDQQGNTEAFF. The CDR3 DNA reads TGCAGCGTTGAAGATCAACAGGGGAACACTGAAGCTTTCTTT. The chain uses TRBV29-1 and TRBJ1-1, with D possibly being TRBD1 (6 bases). Germline V CDR1 and CDR2: SQVTM, ANQGSEA. The CDR3 runs 14 residues. The germline V and J ends were trimmed by 0 bases and 1 base, with 9 bases remaining between them.

The J gene is TRBJ1-5, the V gene TRBV6-5; no firm D call. V was trimmed by 2 bases and J by 2 bases, leaving 16 bases between them. The length of the CDR3 is 17 residues. Germline lookup yields CDR1 MNHEY and CDR2 SVGAGI. CDR3 in amino acids: CASSYRPTPGRNQPQHF. CDR3 DNA: TGTGCCAGCAGTTACCGTCCGACCCCAGGTCGCAATCAGCCCCAGCATTTT.

This chain connects TRBV20-1 to TRBJ2-5; 8 bases match TRBD1. J gave up 2 bases and V 4 bases, and 3 bases lay outside the gene matches. The germline V gene has CDR1 DFQATT and CDR2 SNEGSKA (reference sequence). The CDR3 is 13 amino acids. In DNA, the CDR3 is TGCAGTGCTACCGGACAGGGTCAAGAGACCCAGTACTTC. Translation: CSATGQGQETQYF.

The chain combines TRBV12-3 or TRBV12-4 with TRBJ2-3; D is unresolved. V was cut by 5 bases and J by 7 bases, with 10 bases left in between. This CDR3 is 12 amino acids long. The CDR3 loop is CASSPPGHTQYF. The CDR3 DNA reads as TGTGCCAGCAGTCCTCCTGGGCATACGCAGTATTTT.

This chain joins TRBV29-1 and TRBJ2-1; no reliable D call. Germline CDR1 SQVTM, CDR2 ANQGSEA. The V and J ends lost 0 bases and 2 bases respectively, with 8 bases between them. CDR3 length equals 14 residues. The CDR3 loop is CSVEDPGTYNEQFF. CDR3 DNA: TGCAGCGTTGAAGACCCTGGGACCTACAATGAGCAGTTCTTC.

The chain couples TRBV5-1 to TRBJ2-6, with no clear D. The germline V gene has CDR1 SGHRS and CDR2 YFSETQ. V lost 0 bases and J lost 2, with 6 bases in between. This CDR3 is 15 amino acids long. The CDR3 region has the DNA TGCGCCAGCAGCTTGGACCTCGCTGGGGCCAACGTCCTGACTTTC. It yields the protein CASSLDLAGANVLTF.

The V gene is TRBV24-1, the J gene TRBJ2-5, with D uncertain. Germline lookup yields CDR1 KGHDR and CDR2 SFDVKD. V lost 2 bases, J lost 5 bases, and 11 bases lay in between. The CDR3 extends over 14 amino acids. The chain's CDR3 is CATSDSARTETQYF. CDR3 DNA sequence: TGTGCCACCAGTGATTCCGCCAGGACGGAGACCCAGTACTTC.

Only a few counts were recorded for this clonotype. The V gene is TRBV28, the J gene TRBJ2-3; D is unclear. Germline loops: CDR1 MDHEN, CDR2 SYDVKM. The CDR3 extends over 14 amino acids. The ends were cut back, 6 bases at V and 1 base at J, with 11 bases in the middle. The chain's CDR3 is CASSSAGGTDTQYF. DNA of the CDR3: TGTGCCAGCAGCTCTGCAGGCGGCACAGATACGCAGTATTTT.

The chain has TRBV15 and TRBJ2-3, with 12 nucleotides matching TRBD2. Germline CDR1 LNHNV, CDR2 YYDKDF (reference sequence). This CDR3 comprises 17 residues. J lost 3 bases, V lost 0 bases, and 4 bases had no gene match. DNA for the CDR3: TGTGCCACCAGCAGAGAACTAGCGGGAGGCGTTACAGATACGCAGTATTTT. As protein: CATSRELAGGVTDTQYF.

The chain uses TRBV12-3 or TRBV12-4 and TRBJ2-7, with D perhaps given as TRBD1 or TRBD2 (5 bases each). V was pared by 7 bases and J by 2 bases, with 15 bases between. CDR3 length: 14 amino acids. The CDR3 sequence: CASIPGAGPYEQYF. DNA of the CDR3: TGTGCCAGCATCCCCGGGGCAGGGCCCTACGAGCAGTACTTC.

CDR3 protein: CATSDPGTSIGELFF. CDR3 bases: TGTGCCACCAGTGACCCCGGGACTAGTATCGGGGAGCTGTTTTTT. The rearrangement joins TRBV24-1 to TRBJ2-2; TRBD2 aligns across 8 bases. Germline lookup yields CDR1 KGHDR and CDR2 SFDVKD. Trimming removed 4 bases from V and 7 bases from J; junction bases left unmatched: 7. This CDR3 has 15 residues.

The chain uses TRBV3-1 and TRBJ2-3; maybe TRBD1 (6 bases). This CDR3 region has 14 residues. V lost 1 base and J 4 bases, leaving 9 bases between the germline ends. Germline V gene lookup returns CDR1 LGHDT and CDR2 YNNKEL (reference sequence). CDR3 nucleotide sequence: TGTGCCAGCAGCCAAGTCAGGGGCGCAGATACGCAGTATTTT. This encodes CASSQVRGADTQYF.

This clonotype has only a few counts. The chain recombines TRBV11-2 with TRBJ1-2, with D possibly matching TRBD1 (5 bases). V was cut by 5 bases and J by 5 bases, with 15 bases left in between. The CDR3 is made up of 14 amino acids. Germline CDR1 SGHAT, CDR2 FQNNGV. The CDR3 reads CASSVGGTLYGYTF. DNA for the CDR3: TGTGCCAGCAGCGTAGGCGGGACGCTGTATGGCTACACCTTC.

In this sample, this clonotype turned up a few times. V and J are TRBV3-1 and TRBJ2-1; no clear D gene. V was cut by 8 bases and J by 4 bases, with 6 bases left in between. CDR3 length: 11 residues. Germline CDR1 LGHDT, CDR2 YNNKEL (reference sequence). DNA for the CDR3: TGTGCCAGCGCCCTATACAATGAGCAGTTCTTC. Encoded protein: CASALYNEQFF.

Only a few counts were recorded for this clonotype. V gene TRBV5-4 combines with J gene TRBJ2-1; 10 bases match TRBD2. Germline values: CDR1 SGHNT, CDR2 YYREEE (reference sequence). After removal of 0 bases from V and 4 bases from J, the junction contained 1 base not matched to a gene. The CDR3 is 15 residues long. CDR3 in amino acids: CASSLASGGYNEQFF. CDR3 in DNA: TGTGCCAGCAGCTTGGCTAGCGGGGGTTACAATGAGCAGTTCTTC.

This chain connects TRBV29-1 to TRBJ1-1; a weak D match, TRBD1 (5 bases). Germline-derived CDR1 and CDR2 are SQVTM and ANQGSEA. Trimming pared 7 bases from V and 4 bases from J, leaving 16 bases between. The CDR3 loop spans 13 amino acids. The CDR3: CSGDPPGRTEAFF. The CDR3 nucleotides read TGCAGCGGGGACCCCCCCGGGCGCACTGAAGCTTTCTTT.

This chain joins TRBV30 and TRBJ2-7; no clear D gene. Trimming took off 3 bases at V and 0 bases at J, with 6 bases between the two ends. Germline V CDR1 and CDR2: GTSNPN, SVGIG (reference sequence). The CDR3 totals 12 residues. For the CDR3, the DNA is TGTGCCTGGAGCCTGGGCTCCTACGAGCAGTACTTC. This gives the protein CAWSLGSYEQYF. Looking up the rest from reference TRBV30 and TRBJ2-7 gives the full variable domain: SQTIHQWPATLVQPVGSPLSLECTVEGTSNPNLYWYRQAAGRGLQLLFYSVGIGQISSEVPQNLSASRPQDRQFILSSKKLLLSDSGFYLCAWSLGSYEQYFGPGTRLTVT.

This clonotype appeared a few times. The rearrangement joins TRBV2 to TRBJ2-3; 7 bases line up with TRBD1. Per the germline V gene, CDR1 is SNHLY and CDR2 is FYNNEI. Losses at the gene ends were 1 base for V and 6 bases for J; bases not matched to a gene: 10. The CDR3 runs 16 residues. This chain's CDR3 is CASSEDTGVLSDTQYF. The CDR3 nucleotides read TGTGCCAGCAGTGAAGATACAGGGGTGCTATCGGATACGCAGTATTTT.

This chain links TRBV12-3 or TRBV12-4 with TRBJ2-7; D is unresolved. The CDR3 has 13 amino acids. V was cut by 5 bases and J by 0 bases, with 8 bases left in between. The CDR3 reads CASSDSLSYEQYF. The DNA of the CDR3 is TGTGCCAGCAGTGACTCCCTCTCCTACGAGCAGTACTTC.

In its sample, this clonotype was seen a few times. The chain combines TRBV12-3 or TRBV12-4 with TRBJ2-1, with D perhaps TRBD2 (6 bases). V lost 7 bases and J lost 2, with 18 bases in between. The CDR3 has 16 residues. The CDR3 nucleotides read TGTGCCAGCACCCCTCATCGGGAGTCAACCTACAATGAGCAGTTCTTC. This sequence encodes CASTPHRESTYNEQFF.

The table lists this clonotype with a few counts. V usage is TRBV5-6 and J usage is TRBJ2-5; the D gene is possibly TRBD1 (5 bases). Germline V gives CDR1 SGHDT, CDR2 YYEEEE. Trimming left V 2 bases short and J 0 bases short, with 8 bases between. The CDR3 has 14 amino acids. DNA for the CDR3: TGTGCCAGCAGCTTCAACAGGAACCAAGAGACCCAGTACTTC. Amino acid sequence: CASSFNRNQETQYF.